The TCR beta chain described here comes from a study of blood T cell repertoires in COVID-19. Study information: Collection of acute and convalescent COVID-19 samples took place in the United States, Italy and Spain. PBMCs, B-cell-depleted T cells, or T cells were the source of the cDNA or gDNA that made up the material.

Patients from Seattle were sampled longitudinally, starting during active infection. In the original processing: Researchers report that nucleated cell counts were estimated from reference gene primer amplification. The protocol was immunoSEQ multiplex PCR, while the TCRdb copy is restricted to in-frame clones and leaves out a portion. V, J and clone size derive from that table, while D and trimming were established from the DNA sequence. The repertoire holds about 200,000 clones, about 88% seen once, with 10% to 13% in the top ten. The CDR3 totals 15 residues. V was pared by 1 base and J by 6 bases, with 5 bases of the junction left unmatched. Germline V gene data show CDR1 as LGHDT and CDR2 as YNNKEL (reference sequence).

The chain carries TRBV3-1 (or the pseudogene TRBV3-2) and TRBJ2-2, with 7 bases that match TRBD2. The specimen was peripheral blood. The origin of this receptor is a woman aged 45 to 65 with COVID-19, enrolled during active disease. CDR3 amino acids: CASSQVTAGAGELFF. DNA of the CDR3: TGTGCCAGCAGCCAAGTAACGGCGGGGGCCGGGGAGCTGTTTTTT.